This T cell receptor (beta chain) was retrieved from a study of beta chain features in type 1 diabetes. Study-wide results and caveats: The naive, central memory and Treg TCRB repertoires of patients appeared to be more similar to one another than those of healthy donors. In all four CD4+ subsets, TCRB CDR3 length was significantly, moderately reduced in type 1 diabetes.

Each population that was sorted was more than 95% pure. The authors reverse transcribed all of the isolated RNA, so sequencing captured expressed TCRB transcripts. Naive, central memory and regulatory T cell samples averaged approximately 3.8 million reads. This table comes from immunoSEQ multiplex PCR, and its TCRdb copy is limited to in-frame clones, with some not included. The sample yields 300,000 or so clones, roughly 13% seen once. Losses at the gene ends were 5 bases for V and 4 bases for J; bases not matched to a gene: 2. The CDR3 has 12 residues. Germline CDR1 SQVTM, CDR2 ANQGSEA. Points on this clone: Its target is unknown.

The chain is built from TRBV29-1 and TRBJ1-5; 7 positions agree with TRBD1. The sequence came from a man younger than 45 with type 1 diabetes. The sequenced sample consisted of naive CD4+ T cells from blood. CDR3 nucleotide sequence: TGCAGCGTTAAGACAGGGAATCAGCCCCAGCATTTT. The encoded protein is CSVKTGNQPQHF.